This TCR beta chain was sequenced in a study of high-grade serous ovarian cancer treatment subgroups. Tumor samples were obtained before definitive surgery or chemotherapy. TCRdb's table, derived via immunoSEQ multiplex PCR, lists solely in-frame clones and lacks some. The sample carries roughly 2,000 clones, about 66% recorded once. This clone has a single count. Germline V CDR1 and CDR2: SQVTM, ANQGSEA. The length of the CDR3 is 12 residues. V was shortened by 8 bases and J by 3 bases, with 12 bases between the two germline ends. The chain recombines TRBV29-1 with TRBJ2-3, with D perhaps TRBD1 (5 bases). This TCR came from a human donor with high-grade serous ovarian cancer. The sequenced material came from tumor tissue. The CDR3 region has the DNA TGCAGCACTTCCCAGGGTACAGATACGCAGTATTTT. Residues: CSTSQGTDTQYF.